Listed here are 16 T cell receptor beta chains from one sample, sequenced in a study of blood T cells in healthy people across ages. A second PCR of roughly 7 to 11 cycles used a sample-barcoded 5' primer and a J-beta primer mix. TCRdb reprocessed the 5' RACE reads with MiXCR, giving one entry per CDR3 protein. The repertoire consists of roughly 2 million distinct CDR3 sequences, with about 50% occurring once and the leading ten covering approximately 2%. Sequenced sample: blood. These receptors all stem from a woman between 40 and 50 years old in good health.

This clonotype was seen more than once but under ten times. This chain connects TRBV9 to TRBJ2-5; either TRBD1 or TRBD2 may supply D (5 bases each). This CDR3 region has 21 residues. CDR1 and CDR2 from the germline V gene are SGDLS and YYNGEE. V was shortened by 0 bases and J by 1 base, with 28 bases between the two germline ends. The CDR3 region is CASSVEGTFETGELPQETQYF. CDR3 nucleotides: TGTGCCAGCAGCGTAGAGGGGACGTTTGAGACCGGCGAGCTACCCCAAGAGACCCAGTACTTC.

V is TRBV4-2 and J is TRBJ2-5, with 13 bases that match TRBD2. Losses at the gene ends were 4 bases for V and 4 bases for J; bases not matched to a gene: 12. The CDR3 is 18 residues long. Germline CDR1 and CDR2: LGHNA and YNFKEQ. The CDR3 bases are TGTGCCAGCAGCCCTACTAGCGGGGGGGCCAGTTCAGGAGAGACCCAGTACTTC. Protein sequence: CASSPTSGGASSGETQYF.

CDR3 protein: CASSLGLDTWQYF. The CDR3, as DNA: TGTGCCAGCAGCTTAGGTCTGGACACGTGGCAGTACTTC. The genes are TRBV7-2 and TRBJ2-4; D is perhaps TRBD1 (5 bases). Germline CDR1 is SGHTA and CDR2 is FQGNSA. V dropped 1 base and J dropped 13 bases, with 14 bases sitting between them. This CDR3 is built from 13 residues.

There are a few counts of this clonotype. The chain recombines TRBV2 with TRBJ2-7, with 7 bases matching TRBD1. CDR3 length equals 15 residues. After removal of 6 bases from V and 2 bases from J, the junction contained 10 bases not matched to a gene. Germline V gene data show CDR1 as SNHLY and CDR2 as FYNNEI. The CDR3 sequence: CASRKDRSIAYEQYF. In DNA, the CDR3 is TGTGCCAGCAGGAAGGACAGGTCCATCGCCTACGAGCAGTACTTC.

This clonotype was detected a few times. The CDR3 DNA is TGTGCCAGCAGCTTAGCTGGCGCTAGCGGGGTCACAGATACGCAGTATTTT. This codes for CASSLAGASGVTDTQYF. The V call is TRBV7-8, the J call TRBJ2-3, with 9 bases that match TRBD2. The CDR3 runs 17 residues. Germline V gives CDR1 SGHVS, CDR2 FQNEAQ. Germline trimming cut 0 bases from V and 2 bases from J; bases unmatched to any gene: 6. The whole variable domain, filled in from reference TRBV7-8 and TRBJ2-3, reads GAGVSQSPRYKVAKRGQDVALRCDPISGHVSLFWYQQALGQGPEFLTYFQNEAQLDKSGLPSDRFFAERPEGSVSTLKIQRTQQEDSAVYLCASSLAGASGVTDTQYFGPGTRLTVL.

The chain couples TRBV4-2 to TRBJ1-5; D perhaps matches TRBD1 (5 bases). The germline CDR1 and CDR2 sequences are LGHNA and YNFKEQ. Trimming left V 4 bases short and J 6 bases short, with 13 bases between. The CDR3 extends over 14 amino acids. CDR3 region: CASSPGTVGQPQHF. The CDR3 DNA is TGTGCCAGCAGCCCCGGGACCGTCGGTCAGCCCCAGCATTTT.

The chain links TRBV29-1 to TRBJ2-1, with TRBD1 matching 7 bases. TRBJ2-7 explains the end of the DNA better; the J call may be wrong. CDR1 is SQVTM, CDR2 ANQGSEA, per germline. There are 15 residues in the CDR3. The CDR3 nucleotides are TGCAGCGCTCAGCCCAGGGGGAGCTCCTACAATGAGCAGTACTTC. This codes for CSAQPRGSSYNEQYF.

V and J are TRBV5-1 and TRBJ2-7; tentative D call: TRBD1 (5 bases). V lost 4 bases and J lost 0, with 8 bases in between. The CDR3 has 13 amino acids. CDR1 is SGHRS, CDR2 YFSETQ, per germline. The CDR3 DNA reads TGCGCCAGCAGCATCGGACACTCCTACGAGCAGTACTTC. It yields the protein CASSIGHSYEQYF.

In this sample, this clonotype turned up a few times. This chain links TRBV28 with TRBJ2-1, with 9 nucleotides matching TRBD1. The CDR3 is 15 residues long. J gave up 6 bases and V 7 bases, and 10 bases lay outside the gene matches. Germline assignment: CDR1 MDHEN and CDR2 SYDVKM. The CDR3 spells CASNTGQGGGNEQFF. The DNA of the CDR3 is TGTGCCAGCAATACGGGACAGGGAGGGGGCAATGAGCAGTTCTTC.

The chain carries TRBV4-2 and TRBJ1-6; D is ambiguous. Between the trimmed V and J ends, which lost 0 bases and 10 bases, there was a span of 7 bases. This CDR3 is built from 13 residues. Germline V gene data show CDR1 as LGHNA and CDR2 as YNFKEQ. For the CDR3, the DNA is TGTGCCAGCAGCCAAGATTTGGAATCACCCCTCCACTTT. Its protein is CASSQDLESPLHF.

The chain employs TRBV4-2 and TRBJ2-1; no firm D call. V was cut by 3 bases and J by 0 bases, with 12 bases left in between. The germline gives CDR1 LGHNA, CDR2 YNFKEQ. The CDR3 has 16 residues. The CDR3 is CASSQRTASSYNEQFF. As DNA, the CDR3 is TGTGCCAGCAGCCAGCGGACGGCGAGCTCCTACAATGAGCAGTTCTTC.

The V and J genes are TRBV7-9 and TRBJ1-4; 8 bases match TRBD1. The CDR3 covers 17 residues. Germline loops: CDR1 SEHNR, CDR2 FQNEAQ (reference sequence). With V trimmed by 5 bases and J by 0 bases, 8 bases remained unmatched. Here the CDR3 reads CASSNRDRPATNEKLFF. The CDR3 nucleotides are TGTGCCAGCAGCAACCGGGACAGGCCAGCAACTAATGAAAAACTGTTTTTT.

The chain's CDR3 is CASSQGSGFDDLANVLTF. The CDR3 DNA is TGTGCCAGCAGCCAAGGATCGGGGTTCGATGACTTGGCCAACGTCCTGACTTTC. The genes are TRBV4-2 and TRBJ2-6; weak D call: TRBD2 (5 bases). Germline lookup yields CDR1 LGHNA and CDR2 YNFKEQ. The CDR3 extends over 18 amino acids. Trimming left V 1 base short and J 6 bases short, with 19 bases between.

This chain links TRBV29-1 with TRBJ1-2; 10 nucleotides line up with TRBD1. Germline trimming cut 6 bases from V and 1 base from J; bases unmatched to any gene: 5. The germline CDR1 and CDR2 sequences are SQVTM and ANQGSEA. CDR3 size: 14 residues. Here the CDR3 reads CSVPGTGVNYGYTF. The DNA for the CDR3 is TGCAGCGTACCCGGGACAGGGGTTAACTATGGCTACACCTTC.

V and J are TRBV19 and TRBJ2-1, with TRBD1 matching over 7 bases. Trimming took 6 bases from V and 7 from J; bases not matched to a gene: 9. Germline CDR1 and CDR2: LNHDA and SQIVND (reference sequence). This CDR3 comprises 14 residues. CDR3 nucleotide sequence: TGTGCCAGTAGGACAGGGACAAGTAGGAATGAGCAGTTCTTC. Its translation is CASRTGTSRNEQFF. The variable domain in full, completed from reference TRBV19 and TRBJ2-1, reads DGGITQSPKYLFRKEGQNVTLSCEQNLNHDAMYWYRQDPGQGLRLIYYSQIVNDFQKGDIAEGYSVSREKKESFPLTVTSAQKNPTAFYLCASRTGTSRNEQFFGPGTRLTVL.

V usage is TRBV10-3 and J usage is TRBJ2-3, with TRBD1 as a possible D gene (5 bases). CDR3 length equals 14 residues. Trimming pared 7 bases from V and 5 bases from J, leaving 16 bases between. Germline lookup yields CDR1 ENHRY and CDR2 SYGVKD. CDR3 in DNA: TGTGCCATCAAACCCTTAGGGGTCCAAGATACGCAGTATTTT. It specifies CAIKPLGVQDTQYF.